One T cell receptor (beta chain) is described in this entry. The antigen is not known. Time point meaning: new active TB diagnosis, blood taken before or within 7 days of starting treatment. The data belong to a study of T cells in tuberculosis. In the study overall: A South African cohort included IGRA-negative adolescents, latently infected IGRA-positive adolescents and adults with active tuberculosis. Within 7 days of starting treatment, or before, PBMC were stored.

This CDR3 is built from 15 residues. The junction had 6 bases not matched to a gene; V was cut back by 6 bases and J by 2 bases. CDR1 is MDHEN, CDR2 SYDVKM, per germline. This table comes from immunoSEQ multiplex PCR, and its TCRdb copy is limited to in-frame clones, with some not included. The sample holds 40,000 or so clones, approximately 94% seen once. Study observations and caveats: The TCR-beta difference was not significant; alpha differences partly reflected length. A GMM-specific repertoire classifier reached roughly 90% accuracy, AUROC over 0.85.

The origin of this receptor is an adult with tuberculosis. The specimen comprised PBMCs, sampled at tuberculosis diagnosis. This chain joins TRBV28 and TRBJ1-5; 8 nucleotides agree with TRBD1. As DNA, the CDR3 is TGTGCCAGCAGATCCTCGACAGGGGGCAATCAGCCCCAGCATTTT. Amino acid sequence: CASRSSTGGNQPQHF.